This TCR beta chain was recovered during a study of PD-1 blockade in classical Hodgkin lymphoma. TCRdb's copy holds only in-frame clones and misses some; the assay was immunoSEQ multiplex PCR. Of approximately 110,000 clones detected, 89% appear once; the ten largest clones hold around 20%. On this clone: What it recognizes is unknown.

The study, taken as a whole, reports: CD4+ TCR diversity, unlike CD8+, rose significantly by C4D1. After ASCT, patients who started nivolumab under 1 year later were excluded.

The CDR3 runs 15 residues. CDR1 is PRHDT, CDR2 FYEKMQ, per germline (reference sequence). Trimming removed 2 bases from V and 1 base from J, with 11 bases in between. Time point noted: cycle 4 day 1 (C4D1), after more than five weeks of nivolumab. Brentuximab vedotin exposure varied among the patients, all of whom had relapsed after autologous stem cell transplantation. The J gene is TRBJ2-5, the V gene TRBV13; tentatively, D is TRBD1 or TRBD2 (5 bases each). This material consisted of peripheral blood mononuclear cells (PBMCs), taken before the fourth cycle of nivolumab. This TCR was recovered from a human donor with classical Hodgkin lymphoma. This CDR3 is CASSLRGPAQETQYF. CDR3 nucleotides: TGTGCCAGCAGCTTAAGGGGACCGGCCCAAGAGACCCAGTACTTC.